These T cell receptor beta chains were read from a single sample in a study of blood T cell repertoires in COVID-19. Using immunoSEQ multiplex PCR, the repertoire was profiled, and TCRdb retains in-frame clones only, with some absent. The sample has over 50,000 clones, more than 70% seen once. The sample was peripheral blood. Every receptor here comes from a man in his 70s with active COVID-19. Both conserved end residues are part of each CDR3. The order of the fields is D gene, clone size, V gene, J gene, CDR3 protein, CDR3 DNA. D genes are given only for firm matches. Where a row states a size, it is once, few, many or the class of an expanded clone; other rows omit it.

.,.,TRBV21-1,TRBJ2-6,CAPPGVNSGANVLTF,TGTGCCCCTCCCGGGGTGAACTCTGGGGCCAACGTCCTGACTTTC
.,.,TRBV6-5,TRBJ1-1,CASSPHRVGTEAFF,TGTGCCAGCAGTCCCCACAGGGTGGGCACTGAAGCTTTCTTT
TRBD2,once,TRBV7-3,TRBJ2-2,CASSPPGGRRTGELFF,TGTGCCAGCAGCCCACCGGGGGGGCGCCGCACCGGGGAGCTGTTTTTT
TRBD2,.,TRBV27,TRBJ2-7,CASSLFGLGALSEQYF,TGTGCCAGCAGTTTATTTGGACTAGGGGCCCTTTCAGAGCAGTACTTC
.,.,TRBV18,TRBJ1-3,CASSPSGGEDTIYF,TGTGCCAGCTCACCATCGGGGGGAGAGGACACCATATATTTT
.,.,TRBV30,TRBJ1-5,CAWSVRGGVGNQPQHF,TGTGCCTGGAGTGTACGTGGCGGGGTCGGCAATCAGCCCCAGCATTTT
.,.,TRBV6-5,TRBJ1-5,CASSYSAAPLDQPQHF,TGTGCCAGCAGTTACTCGGCAGCCCCCCTAGATCAGCCCCAGCATTTT
TRBD1,.,TRBV3-1/TRBV3-2,TRBJ2-1,CASSQRGTANEQFF,TGTGCCAGCAGCCAAAGGGGGACAGCTAATGAGCAGTTCTTC
TRBD1,.,TRBV5-6,TRBJ1-2,CASSLDPGQGNYGYTF,TGTGCCAGCAGCTTAGACCCGGGACAGGGGAACTATGGCTACACCTTC
.,.,TRBV30,TRBJ1-2,CAWRQQGRSWGYTF,TGTGCCTGGAGGCAACAGGGAAGGTCGTGGGGCTACACCTTC
.,once,TRBV5-8,TRBJ2-2,CASSLFNRNTGELFF,TGTGCCAGCAGCTTGTTTAACAGGAACACCGGGGAGCTGTTTTTT
TRBD2,.,TRBV7-8,TRBJ2-3,CASSTPRRGGGSHRQYF,TGTGCCAGCAGCACCCCCCGGAGAGGCGGGGGGAGTCATAGGCAGTATTTT
TRBD1,.,TRBV9,TRBJ1-1,CASSPRGTGGLVNTEAFF,TGTGCCAGCAGCCCTCGCGGGACAGGGGGCCTTGTGAACACTGAAGCTTTCTTT
TRBD2,.,TRBV9,TRBJ2-1,CASSVESGGAFRQFF,TGTGCCAGCAGCGTAGAAAGCGGGGGGGCCTTTCGGCAGTTCTTC
.,.,TRBV27,TRBJ1-2,CASGGTEYGYTF,TGTGCCAGCGGCGGGACTGAATATGGCTACACCTTC
.,.,TRBV19,TRBJ2-4,CASGDQAGSIAKNIQYF,TGTGCCAGTGGCGATCAGGCAGGCTCCATAGCCAAAAACATTCAGTACTTC
TRBD2,.,TRBV7-9,TRBJ2-1,CASSTKSGGLYNEQFF,TGTGCCAGCAGCACCAAGAGCGGGGGCCTATACAATGAGCAGTTCTTC
.,.,TRBV27,TRBJ2-7,CASSSTLTSYEQYF,TGTGCCAGCAGTTCCACCCTAACCTCCTACGAGCAGTACTTC
TRBD2,.,TRBV9,TRBJ2-3,CASSPWTSGSTDTQYF,TGTGCCAGCAGCCCTTGGACTAGCGGAAGCACAGATACGCAGTATTTT
.,.,TRBV5-1,TRBJ1-1,CASSLWGLANTEAFF,TGCGCCAGCAGCTTGTGGGGGCTTGCGAACACTGAAGCTTTCTTT
.,.,TRBV5-1,TRBJ2-5,CASSLGASKETQYF,TGCGCCAGCAGCTTGGGTGCTAGTAAAGAGACCCAGTACTTC
.,few,TRBV7-3,TRBJ2-3,CASSLTHEAPQYF,TGTGCCAGCAGCTTAACGCACGAAGCGCCGCAGTATTTT
.,.,TRBV5-1,TRBJ2-1,CASSFAGYDNEQFF,TGCGCCAGCAGCTTCGCGGGGTACGACAATGAGCAGTTCTTC
.,.,TRBV7-3,TRBJ2-5,CASSKTFQETQYF,TGTGCCAGCAGCAAGACTTTTCAAGAGACCCAGTACTTC